The sequence of this T cell receptor (beta chain) was determined in a study of beta chain features in type 1 diabetes. Whole-study findings and limits: People with Type 1 diabetes carried modestly yet significantly shorter TCRB CDR3s in all four CD4+ subsets. Researchers caution that PCR might favor shorter templates, equally among patients and controls. Insertion counts at VDJ junctions were lower in type 1 diabetes patients, who also showed more deletions there.

Concerning this clone: Its antigen is unidentified.

Sorted CD4+ subsets: naive, central memory, regulatory, stem cell-like memory (CD45RO/CCR7/CD25/CD127/CD95/CD27 panel). Germline V gives CDR1 SQVTM, CDR2 ANQGSEA. The V and J ends lost 6 bases and 2 bases, in that order; junction bases with no gene match: 6. This CDR3 has 13 amino acids. Sequencing targeted expressed TCRB transcripts, as all isolated RNA had been reverse transcribed. This table comes from immunoSEQ multiplex PCR, and its TCRdb copy is limited to in-frame clones, with some not included. The repertoire holds some 410,000 clones, approximately 14% seen once, with roughly 0.04% in the top ten.

This TCR was recovered from a young man in good health. The sample comprised naive CD4+ T cells from blood. V gene TRBV29-1 combines with J gene TRBJ2-7, with 8 bases that match TRBD2. CDR3: CSVGPGGAYEQYF. CDR3 DNA sequence: TGCAGCGTCGGCCCGGGGGGGGCCTACGAGCAGTACTTC.